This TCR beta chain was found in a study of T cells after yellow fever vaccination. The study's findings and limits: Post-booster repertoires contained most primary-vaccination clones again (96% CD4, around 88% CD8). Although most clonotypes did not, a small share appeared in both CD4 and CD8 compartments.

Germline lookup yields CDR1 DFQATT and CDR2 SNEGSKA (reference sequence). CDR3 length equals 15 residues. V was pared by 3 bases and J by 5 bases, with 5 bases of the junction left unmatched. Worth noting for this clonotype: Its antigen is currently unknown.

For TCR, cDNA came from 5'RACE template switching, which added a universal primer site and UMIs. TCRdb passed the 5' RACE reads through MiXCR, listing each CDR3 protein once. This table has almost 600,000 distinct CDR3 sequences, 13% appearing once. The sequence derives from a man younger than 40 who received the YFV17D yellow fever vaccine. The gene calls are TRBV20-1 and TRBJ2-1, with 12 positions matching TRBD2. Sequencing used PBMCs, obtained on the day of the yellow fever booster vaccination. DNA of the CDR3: TGCAGTGCTAGTAAGACTAGCGGGGGCGACAATGAGCAGTTCTTC. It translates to CSASKTSGGDNEQFF.